The clone carrying this TCR beta chain has just a few counts. The data derive from a study of blood T cell repertoires in COVID-19. As for the study in general: The United States, Italy and Spain provided the acute and convalescent COVID-19 samples. Sources were T cells, B-cell-depleted T cells, or PBMCs; the material itself was cDNA or gDNA.

Per the original methods: For nucleated cells, counts were estimated from reference gene primer amplification. Sequenced by immunoSEQ multiplex PCR; TCRdb stores in-frame clones only, minus some. V and J calls and clone size are as listed in that table; D and trimming were resolved from the DNA. The table includes approximately 210,000 clones, under 90% detected once. In assigning cohorts, the study relied on participant-reported clinical history. Germline V lookup: CDR1 SNHLY, CDR2 FYNNEI. CDR3 length: 15 residues. V lost 7 bases and J lost 0, with 12 bases in between. The material sequenced was PBMCs or T cells enriched from blood (not recorded which). The sequence was collected from a woman in her 50s with acute COVID-19. V usage is TRBV2 and J usage is TRBJ2-2; a weak D match, TRBD2 (6 bases). The CDR3 sequence: CASTRGGANTGELFF. CDR3 in DNA: TGTGCCAGCACCCGAGGCGGGGCGAACACCGGGGAGCTGTTTTTT.